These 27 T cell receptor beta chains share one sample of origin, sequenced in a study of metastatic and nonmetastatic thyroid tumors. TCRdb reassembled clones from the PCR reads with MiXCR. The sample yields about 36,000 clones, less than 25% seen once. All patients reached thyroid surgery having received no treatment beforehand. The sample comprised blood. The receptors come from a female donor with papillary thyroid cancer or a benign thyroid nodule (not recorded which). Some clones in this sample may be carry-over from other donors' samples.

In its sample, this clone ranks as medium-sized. The CDR3 DNA sequence: TGTGCCAGCAGTTACTCATTTGGCGGCGGCTACAACTCCTACGAGCAGTACTTC. Translation: CASSYSFGGGYNSYEQYF. The rearrangement joins TRBV6-5 to TRBJ2-7; D unresolved. CDR1 and CDR2 from the germline V gene are MNHEY and SVGAGI. V was clipped by 0 bases and J by 0 bases, with 18 bases between them. The CDR3 is 18 residues long.

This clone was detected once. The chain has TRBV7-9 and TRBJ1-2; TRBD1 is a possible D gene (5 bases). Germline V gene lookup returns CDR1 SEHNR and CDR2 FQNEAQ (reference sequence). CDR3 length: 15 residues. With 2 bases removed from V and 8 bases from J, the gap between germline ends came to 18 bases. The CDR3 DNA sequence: TGTGCCAGCAGCTTAAGTCCAGGGTCACCGGGGGGCTACACCTTC. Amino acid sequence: CASSLSPGSPGGYTF.

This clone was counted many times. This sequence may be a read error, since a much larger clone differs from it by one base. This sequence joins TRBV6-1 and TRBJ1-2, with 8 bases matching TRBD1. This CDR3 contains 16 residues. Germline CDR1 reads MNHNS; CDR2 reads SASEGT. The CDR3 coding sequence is TGTGCCAGCAGAGGCGAAGAGGGACAGGCCAATTATGACTACACCTTC. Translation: CASRGEEGQANYDYTF.

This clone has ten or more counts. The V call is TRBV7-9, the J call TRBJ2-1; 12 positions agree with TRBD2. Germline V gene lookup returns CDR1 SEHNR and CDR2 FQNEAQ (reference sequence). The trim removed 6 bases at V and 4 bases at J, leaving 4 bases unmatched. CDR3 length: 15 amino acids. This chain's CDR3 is CASRRLAGEYNEQFF. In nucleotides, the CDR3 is TGTGCCAGCAGAAGACTAGCGGGAGAATACAATGAGCAGTTCTTC.

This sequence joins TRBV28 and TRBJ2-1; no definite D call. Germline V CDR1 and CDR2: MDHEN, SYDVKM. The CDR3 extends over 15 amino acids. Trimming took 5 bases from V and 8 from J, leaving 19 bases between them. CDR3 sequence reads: CASSQSIWKGDEQFF. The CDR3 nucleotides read TGTGCCAGCAGTCAATCTATCTGGAAGGGTGATGAGCAGTTCTTC.

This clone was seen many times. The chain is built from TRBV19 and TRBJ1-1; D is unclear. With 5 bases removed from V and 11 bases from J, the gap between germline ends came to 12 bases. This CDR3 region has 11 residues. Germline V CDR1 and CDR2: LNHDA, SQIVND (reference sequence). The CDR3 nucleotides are TGTGCCAGTAGTCGTGGAGTTGAGGCTTTCTTT. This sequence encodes CASSRGVEAFF.

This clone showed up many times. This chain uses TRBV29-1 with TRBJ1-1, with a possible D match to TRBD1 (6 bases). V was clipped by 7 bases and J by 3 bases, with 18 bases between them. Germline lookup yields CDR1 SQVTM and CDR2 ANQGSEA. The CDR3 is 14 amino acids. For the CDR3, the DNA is TGCAGCGGAACCACAGGGAGTAGGGACACTGAAGCTTTCTTT. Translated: CSGTTGSRDTEAFF.

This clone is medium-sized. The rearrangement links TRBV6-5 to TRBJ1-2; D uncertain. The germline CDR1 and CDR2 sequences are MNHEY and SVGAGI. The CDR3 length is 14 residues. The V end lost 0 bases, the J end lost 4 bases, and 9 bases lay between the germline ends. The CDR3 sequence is CASSYSKGLYGYTF. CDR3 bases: TGTGCCAGCAGTTACTCGAAAGGGCTCTATGGCTACACCTTC.

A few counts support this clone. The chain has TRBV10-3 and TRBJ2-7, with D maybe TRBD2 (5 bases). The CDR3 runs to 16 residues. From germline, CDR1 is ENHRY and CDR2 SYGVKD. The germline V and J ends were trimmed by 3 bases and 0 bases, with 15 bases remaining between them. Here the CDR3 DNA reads TGTGCCATCAGTGACCTGGTGCTGGGGAGCTCCTACGAGCAGTACTTC. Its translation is CAISDLVLGSSYEQYF.

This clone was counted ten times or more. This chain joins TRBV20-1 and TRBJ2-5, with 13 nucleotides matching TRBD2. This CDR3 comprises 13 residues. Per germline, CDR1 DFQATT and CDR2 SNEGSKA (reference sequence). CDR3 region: CSLGLAGKETQYF. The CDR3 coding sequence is TGCTCCCTGGGACTAGCGGGGAAAGAGACCCAGTACTTC.

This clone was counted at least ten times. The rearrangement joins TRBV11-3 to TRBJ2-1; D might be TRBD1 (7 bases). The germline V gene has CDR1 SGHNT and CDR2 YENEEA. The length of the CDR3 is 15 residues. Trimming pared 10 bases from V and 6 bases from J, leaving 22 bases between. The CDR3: CATRRRDSHFNEQFF. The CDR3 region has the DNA TGTGCCACCAGGAGGAGGGACAGTCACTTCAATGAGCAGTTCTTC. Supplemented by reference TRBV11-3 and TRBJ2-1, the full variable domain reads EAGVVQSPRYKIIEKKQPVAFWCNPISGHNTLYWYLQNLGQGPELLIRYENEEAVDDSQLPKDRFSAERLKGVDSTLKIQPAELGDSAVYLCATRRRDSHFNEQFFGPGTRLTVL.

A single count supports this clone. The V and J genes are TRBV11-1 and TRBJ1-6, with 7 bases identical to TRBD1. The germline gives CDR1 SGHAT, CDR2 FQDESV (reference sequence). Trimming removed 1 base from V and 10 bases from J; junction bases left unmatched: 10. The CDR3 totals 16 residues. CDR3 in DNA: TGTGCCAGCAGCTTAGACGCGCCGAGAGGGGGCTCACCCCTCCACTTT. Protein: CASSLDAPRGGSPLHF.

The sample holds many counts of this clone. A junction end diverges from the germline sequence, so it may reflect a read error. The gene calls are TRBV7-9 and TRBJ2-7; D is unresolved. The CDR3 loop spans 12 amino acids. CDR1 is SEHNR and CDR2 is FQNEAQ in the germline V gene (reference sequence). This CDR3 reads CASSLDVYGQYF. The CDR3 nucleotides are TGTGCCAGCAGCTTGGACGTCTACGGGCAGTACTTC.

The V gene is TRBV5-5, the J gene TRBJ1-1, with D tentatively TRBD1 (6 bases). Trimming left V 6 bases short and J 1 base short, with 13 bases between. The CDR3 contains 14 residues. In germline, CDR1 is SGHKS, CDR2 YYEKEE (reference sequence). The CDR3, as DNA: TGTGCCAGCATCCCAGGGGCGGGGAACACTGAAGCTTTCTTT. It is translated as CASIPGAGNTEAFF.

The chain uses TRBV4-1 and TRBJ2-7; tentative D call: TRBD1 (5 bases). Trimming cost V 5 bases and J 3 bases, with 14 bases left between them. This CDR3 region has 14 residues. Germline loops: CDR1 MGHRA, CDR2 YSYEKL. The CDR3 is CASSSDTGLYEQYF. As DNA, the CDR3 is TGCGCCAGCAGCTCGGACACGGGTCTCTACGAGCAGTACTTC.

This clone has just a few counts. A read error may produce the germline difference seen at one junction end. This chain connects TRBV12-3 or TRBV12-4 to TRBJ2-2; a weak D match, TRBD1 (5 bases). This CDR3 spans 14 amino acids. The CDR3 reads CASSLGTNTVELFF. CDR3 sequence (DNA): TGTGCCAGCAGTTTAGGGACAAACACCGTGGAGTTGTTTTTT.

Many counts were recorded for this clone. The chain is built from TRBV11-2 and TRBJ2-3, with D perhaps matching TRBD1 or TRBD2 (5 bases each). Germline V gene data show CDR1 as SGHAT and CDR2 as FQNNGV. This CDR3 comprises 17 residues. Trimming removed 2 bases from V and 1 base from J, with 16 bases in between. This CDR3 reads CASSLLLGGGGTDTQYF. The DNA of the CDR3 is TGTGCCAGCAGCTTATTATTGGGTGGGGGAGGCACAGATACGCAGTATTTT.

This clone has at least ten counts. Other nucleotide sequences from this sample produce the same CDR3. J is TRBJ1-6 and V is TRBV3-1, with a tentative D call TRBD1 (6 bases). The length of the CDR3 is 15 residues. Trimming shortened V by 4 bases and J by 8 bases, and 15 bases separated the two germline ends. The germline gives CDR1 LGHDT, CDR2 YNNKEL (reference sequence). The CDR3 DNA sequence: TGTGCCAGCAGCCTATACAGGGCAAGTGATTCACCCCTCCACTTT. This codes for CASSLYRASDSPLHF.

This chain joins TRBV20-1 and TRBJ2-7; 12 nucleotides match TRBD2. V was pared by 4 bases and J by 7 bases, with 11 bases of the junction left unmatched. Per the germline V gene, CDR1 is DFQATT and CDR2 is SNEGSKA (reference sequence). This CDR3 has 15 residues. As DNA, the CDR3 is TGCAGTGCTACCTCTCGACTAGCGGGAGACGCTGAGCAGTACTTC. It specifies CSATSRLAGDAEQYF.

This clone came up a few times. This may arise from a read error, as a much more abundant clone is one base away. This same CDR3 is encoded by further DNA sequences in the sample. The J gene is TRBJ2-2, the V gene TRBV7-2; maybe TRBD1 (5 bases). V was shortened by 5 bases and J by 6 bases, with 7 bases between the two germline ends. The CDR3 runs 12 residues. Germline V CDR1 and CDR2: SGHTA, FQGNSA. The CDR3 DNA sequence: TGTGCCAGCAGCCAGGGTTCCGGGGAGCTGTTTTTT. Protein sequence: CASSQGSGELFF.

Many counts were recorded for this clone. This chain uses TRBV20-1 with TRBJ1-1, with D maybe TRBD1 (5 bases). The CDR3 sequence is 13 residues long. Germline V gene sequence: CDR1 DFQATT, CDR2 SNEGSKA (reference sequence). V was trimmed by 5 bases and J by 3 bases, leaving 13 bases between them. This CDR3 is CSAPRQPYTEAFF. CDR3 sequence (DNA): TGCAGTGCTCCACGACAGCCTTACACTGAAGCTTTCTTT.

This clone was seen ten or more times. The chain's CDR3 is CASSDNSYGYTF. In DNA form, the CDR3 reads TGCGCCAGCAGTGACAACTCCTATGGCTACACCTTC. V gene TRBV5-1 combines with J gene TRBJ1-2; D ambiguous. There are 12 residues in the CDR3. The germline V gene has CDR1 SGHRS and CDR2 YFSETQ. V was trimmed by 5 bases and J by 4 bases, leaving 9 bases between them.

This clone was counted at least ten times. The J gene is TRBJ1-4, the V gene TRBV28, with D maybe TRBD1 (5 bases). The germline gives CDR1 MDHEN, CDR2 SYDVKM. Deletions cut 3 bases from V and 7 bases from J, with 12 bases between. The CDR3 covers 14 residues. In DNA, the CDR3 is TGTGCCAGCAGTTTTTGGTCGGGGCCTGAAAAACTGTTTTTT. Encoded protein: CASSFWSGPEKLFF.

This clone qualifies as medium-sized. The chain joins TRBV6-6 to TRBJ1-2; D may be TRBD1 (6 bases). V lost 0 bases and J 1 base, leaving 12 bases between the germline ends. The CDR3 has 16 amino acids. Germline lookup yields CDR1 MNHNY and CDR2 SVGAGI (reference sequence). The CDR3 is CASSYSARGSNYGYTF. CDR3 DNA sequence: TGTGCCAGCAGTTACTCGGCCAGGGGAAGTAACTATGGCTACACCTTC.

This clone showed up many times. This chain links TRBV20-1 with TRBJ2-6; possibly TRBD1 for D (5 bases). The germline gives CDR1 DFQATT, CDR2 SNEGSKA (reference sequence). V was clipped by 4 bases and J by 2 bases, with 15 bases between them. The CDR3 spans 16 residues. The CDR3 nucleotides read TGCAGTGCTAAGGTCCAGGGAAAGGCTGGGGCCAACGTCCTGACTTTC. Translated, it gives CSAKVQGKAGANVLTF.

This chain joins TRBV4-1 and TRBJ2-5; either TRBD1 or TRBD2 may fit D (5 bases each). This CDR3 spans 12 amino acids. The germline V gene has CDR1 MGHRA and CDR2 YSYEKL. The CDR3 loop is CATRGPQETQYF. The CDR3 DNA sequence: TGCGCTACCCGGGGCCCACAAGAGACCCAGTACTTC.

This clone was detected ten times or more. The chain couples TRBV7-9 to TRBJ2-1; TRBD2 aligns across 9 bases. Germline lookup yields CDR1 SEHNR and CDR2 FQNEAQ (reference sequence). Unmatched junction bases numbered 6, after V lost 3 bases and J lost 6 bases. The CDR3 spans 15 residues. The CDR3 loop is CASSFWTSVGNEQFF. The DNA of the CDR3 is TGTGCCAGCAGCTTTTGGACTAGCGTTGGCAATGAGCAGTTCTTC.